The present TCR beta chain was sequenced within a study of T-cell reconstitution after alpha-beta-depleted transplantation in children. The CDR3 is 15 amino acids. V was cut by 5 bases and J by 1 base, with 14 bases left in between. Preparing the TCRbeta library involved the use of unique molecular identifiers. TCRdb recomputed calls from the PCR reads with MiXCR, one row per CDR3 protein. The sample lists 600,000 to 700,000 distinct CDR3 sequences; 16% were seen once. The sequences come from PBMCs from the stem cell graft donor, collected from the stem cell graft. The chain combines TRBV12-3 or TRBV12-4 with TRBJ2-5; D may be TRBD2 (5 bases). This sequence was found in a human donor who donated a stem cell graft to a child with acute myeloid leukemia. CDR3 amino acids: CASSRDRTVQETQYF. CDR3 nucleotides: TGTGCCAGCAGTCGGGATAGGACGGTCCAAGAGACCCAGTACTTC.